This T cell receptor beta chain was retrieved from a study of identical twins. Notes on this clonotype: The antigen is unknown.

Whole-study results and caveats: Fewer insertions characterized abundant cord blood beta clonotypes, whereas memory repertoires showed none.

The CDR3 is made up of 12 amino acids. The germline CDR1 and CDR2 sequences are SGHVS and FNYEAQ. V dropped 4 bases and J dropped 10 bases, with 11 bases sitting between them. TCRdb reanalysed the 5' RACE reads using MiXCR and keeps one entry per CDR3 protein. Here the sample spans around 230,000 distinct CDR3 sequences, around 6.5% being singletons. This sample also belongs to another study, concerning T cells expressing NK-cell markers. That paper states: Several experiments confined sorting to alpha-beta TCR T cells with an anti-gamma-delta TCR antibody. Whether the expanded NKG2C+ T cell clones recognized HCMV remained unclear.

The chain couples TRBV7-6 to TRBJ2-1; tentative D call: TRBD1 (6 bases). Sequenced: CD8+ T cells sorted from blood. The TCR was taken from a woman under 30 in good health. CDR3 in amino acids: CASSWGRGEQFF. The CDR3 DNA is TGTGCCAGCAGCTGGGGCAGGGGCGAGCAGTTCTTC.